This TCR beta chain was captured by sequencing in a study of identical twins. The study's findings and limits: Where out-of-frame alpha sequences were twin-shared, they showed excess low generation probability. These conclusions were based on statistical analysis (cross-sectional, not following the same donors).

A note on this clonotype: The antigen remains unidentified.

A universal primer site arose from template switching, and cDNA bore unique molecular identifiers. TCRdb re-called the 5' RACE reads with MiXCR, one entry per CDR3 protein. The sample has about 530,000 distinct CDR3 sequences, around 20% seen once; the top ten hold around 0.5%. CDR3 length: 14 amino acids. The V gene's germline CDR1 is LGHDT and CDR2 YNNKEL (reference sequence). V dropped 4 bases and J dropped 4 bases, with 13 bases sitting between them. These sequences were also reported in another study, on yellow fever vaccine responses in identical twins.

The chain is built from TRBV3-1 and TRBJ2-5; no reliable D call. Input material: CD4+ T cells sorted from blood. The TCR originated in a woman aged 18-29 years in good health. The CDR3 DNA is TGTGCCAGCAGCCGACGGACGGACCGAGAGACCCAGTACTTC. Encoded protein: CASSRRTDRETQYF.